Listed here are 22 T cell receptor beta chains from one sample, sequenced in a study of shared clonotypes between healthy human individuals (dated by TCRdb to 2020 to 2022). The method behind the library was the immunoSEQ multiplex PCR assay. The immuneACCESS repertoire file appears here via TCRdb, limited to in-frame rearrangements. These files lack a portion of the clones; in checked studies, under half of the deficit traces to unresolved V genes, and the cause of the others is not known. In this sample the table shows about 1.5 million clones, 96% of which occur a single time. The ten largest clones take up roughly 1.2% of the sample. Sequenced material: naive CD4+ T cells sorted from blood. The cell subset or site tag for this specimen amounts to: CD45RA+ positively selected. These receptors came from a man aged 25 to 45 in good health.

A single count supports this clone. The V call is TRBV18, the J call TRBJ2-3, with 9 positions matching TRBD2. Germline V gene data show CDR1 as KGHSH and CDR2 as LQKENI. This CDR3 has 16 residues. J lost 2 bases, V lost 3 bases, and 6 bases had no gene match. CDR3 nucleotides: TGTGCCAGCTCACCGCTTGGCGGGAGGGTCACAGATACGCAGTATTTT. Protein: CASSPLGGRVTDTQYF. The variable domain in full, completed from reference TRBV18 and TRBJ2-3, reads NAGVMQNPRHLVRRRGQEARLRCSPMKGHSHVYWYRQLPEEGLKFMVYLQKENIIDESGMPKERFSAEFPKEGPSILRIQQVVRGDSAAYFCASSPLGGRVTDTQYFGPGTRLTVL.

This clone is a singleton in its sample. The chain recombines TRBV11-2 with TRBJ2-1; D not resolved. Per the germline V gene, CDR1 is SGHAT and CDR2 is FQNNGV. The CDR3 is 17 amino acids. V lost 1 base, J lost 0 bases, and 13 bases lay in between. As DNA, the CDR3 is TGTGCCAGCAGCTTAGGGGTCCAGCAGAGCTCCTACAATGAGCAGTTCTTC. This translates into CASSLGVQQSSYNEQFF.

This clone appeared a single time. This chain uses TRBV5-1 with TRBJ2-7; D is possibly TRBD2 (7 bases). The CDR3 runs to 14 residues. V gave up 6 bases and J gave up 6 bases, with 19 bases separating them. Per germline, CDR1 SGHRS and CDR2 YFSETQ. CDR3: CASNVRGGQREQYF. DNA of the CDR3: TGCGCCAGCAACGTAAGGGGGGGTCAACGCGAGCAGTACTTC.

V usage is TRBV19 and J usage is TRBJ2-5, with D possibly being TRBD1 (6 bases). The germline gives CDR1 LNHDA, CDR2 SQIVND (reference sequence). This CDR3 contains 14 residues. Trimming removed 10 bases at V and 2 bases at J, with 17 bases between. The CDR3 DNA sequence: TGTGCCACCAGGTGGTCAGGGGAGCAAGAGACCCAGTACTTC. Protein product: CATRWSGEQETQYF. The entire variable domain, with the rest obtained from reference TRBV19 and TRBJ2-5, is as follows: DGGITQSPKYLFRKEGQNVTLSCEQNLNHDAMYWYRQDPGQGLRLIYYSQIVNDFQKGDIAEGYSVSREKKESFPLTVTSAQKNPTAFYLCATRWSGEQETQYFGPGTRLLVL.

Note on this clone: Other DNA variants within this sample encode the same CDR3. The chain couples TRBV19 to TRBJ2-5; possibly TRBD1 for D (6 bases). CDR1 is LNHDA, CDR2 SQIVND, per germline (reference sequence). Trimming shortened V by 3 bases and J by 2 bases, and 7 bases separated the two germline ends. This CDR3 has 13 residues. The CDR3 loop is CASSITGQETQYF. The CDR3 coding sequence is TGTGCCAGTAGTATTACAGGGCAAGAGACCCAGTACTTC.

This clone was counted once. Other DNA sequences from this sample encode an identical CDR3 as well. The chain joins TRBV7-2 to TRBJ2-7; the D is unclear. The CDR3 has 12 amino acids. The V end lost 5 bases, the J end lost 4 bases, and 9 bases lay between the germline ends. Per the germline V gene, CDR1 is SGHTA and CDR2 is FQGNSA. The chain's CDR3 is CASSPPNYEQYF. The CDR3 DNA reads TGTGCCAGCAGCCCGCCAAATTACGAGCAGTACTTC.

The rearrangement joins TRBV30 to TRBJ1-4; 7 bases align to TRBD1. This CDR3 is built from 14 residues. Per the germline V gene, CDR1 is GTSNPN and CDR2 is SVGIG (reference sequence). V gave up 1 base and J gave up 10 bases; unmatched junction bases: 9. This chain's CDR3 is CAWSETGWDGKLFF. CDR3 nucleotide sequence: TGTGCCTGGAGTGAGACAGGGTGGGATGGAAAACTGTTTTTT. The full variable domain, with the rest looked up from reference TRBV30 and TRBJ1-4, is SQTIHQWPATLVQPVGSPLSLECTVEGTSNPNLYWYRQAAGRGLQLLFYSVGIGQISSEVPQNLSASRPQDRQFILSSKKLLLSDSGFYLCAWSETGWDGKLFFGSGTQLSVL.

Remarks on this clone: This sample also contains other DNA sequences that code for the same CDR3. The rearrangement uses TRBV29-1 and TRBJ2-7; 9 positions agree with TRBD1. J gave up 4 bases and V 7 bases, and 5 bases lay outside the gene matches. The germline V gene encodes CDR1 SQVTM and CDR2 ANQGSEA. The CDR3 is made up of 12 amino acids. In DNA form, the CDR3 reads TGCAGCGCTAGGACAGGGGTGTACGAGCAGTACTTC. Translation: CSARTGVYEQYF.

The V gene is TRBV4-3, the J gene TRBJ2-1; 7 bases are shared with TRBD1. CDR3 length: 15 residues. CDR1 LGHNA and CDR2 YSLEER come from the germline V gene. After removal of 4 bases from V and 1 base from J, the junction contained 4 bases not matched to a gene. The CDR3 DNA follows: TGCGCCAGCAGCCTCCGGACAGGTTCCTACAATGAGCAGTTCTTC. Translation gives CASSLRTGSYNEQFF.

This chain connects TRBV5-1 to TRBJ1-1; D gene ambiguous. CDR1 and CDR2 (germline): SGHRS, YFSETQ. With 4 bases removed from V and 1 base from J, the gap between germline ends came to 17 bases. The CDR3 is 16 amino acids. This CDR3 reads CASSPDVSGQNTEAFF. DNA for the CDR3: TGCGCCAGCAGCCCGGACGTTTCTGGTCAGAACACTGAAGCTTTCTTT.

The V call is TRBV6-4, the J call TRBJ2-7; 7 bases are a match to TRBD1. CDR1 is MRHNA, CDR2 SNTAGT, per germline. The CDR3 totals 14 residues. V dropped 10 bases and J dropped 6; count of bases not matched to a gene: 15. The CDR3 bases are TGTGCCATCAATCCAGGGACAGTCGAAAGCGAGCAGTACTTC. Its translation: CAINPGTVESEQYF.

This chain connects TRBV27 to TRBJ1-2; TRBD1 aligns across 7 bases. V shed 5 bases and J 8 bases; nucleotides not matched to a gene: 8. The CDR3 is made up of 13 amino acids. Germline V gives CDR1 MNHEY, CDR2 SMNVEV (reference sequence). In DNA, the CDR3 is TGTGCCAGCAGTCTCGACAGGGTGCGGGGCTACACCTTC. Its protein is CASSLDRVRGYTF.

The J gene is TRBJ2-2, the V gene TRBV4-3; D is undetermined. Looked up from germline, CDR1 is LGHNA and CDR2 is YSLEER. Trimming took off 6 bases at V and 2 bases at J, with 10 bases between the two ends. The CDR3 totals 14 residues. The CDR3 DNA reads as TGCGCCAGCAGAAGGGAAATAAACACCGGGGAGCTGTTTTTT. Encoded protein: CASRREINTGELFF.

This rearrangement joins TRBV19 to TRBJ2-2, with D possibly called TRBD1 or TRBD2 (5 bases each). Trimming pared 2 bases from V and 3 bases from J, leaving 10 bases between. CDR1 is LNHDA and CDR2 is SQIVND in the germline V gene (reference sequence). CDR3 length: 15 amino acids. This chain's CDR3 is CASSIPGLYTGELFF. Written as DNA, the CDR3 is TGTGCCAGTAGTATACCGGGGCTCTACACCGGGGAGCTGTTTTTT.

The chain joins TRBV29-1 to TRBJ1-2; 7 nucleotides match TRBD1. The CDR3 contains 13 residues. Germline CDR1 reads SQVTM; CDR2 reads ANQGSEA. Trimming took 7 bases from V and 2 from J; bases not matched to a gene: 7. CDR3 residues: CSAGTDRNYGYTF. In nucleotides, the CDR3 is TGCAGCGCCGGTACGGACAGGAACTATGGCTACACCTTC.

This sequence joins TRBV4-1 and TRBJ1-2, with TRBD1 matching 7 bases. This CDR3 comprises 18 residues. Trimming at V came to 2 bases and at J to 7 bases, leaving 19 bases not matched to a gene. From germline, CDR1 is MGHRA and CDR2 YSYEKL. As DNA, the CDR3 is TGCGCCAGCAGCCAAAACACTCCACAGGGGCCAGCCTCAGGTGGCTACACCTTC. It translates to CASSQNTPQGPASGGYTF.

This rearrangement joins TRBV9 to TRBJ1-1, with D tentatively TRBD1 (6 bases). Trimming removed 4 bases from V and 5 bases from J, with 18 bases in between. Germline V gene data show CDR1 as SGDLS and CDR2 as YYNGEE. There are 15 residues in the CDR3. The CDR3: CASSSTRGGLTEAFF. In DNA form, the CDR3 reads TGTGCCAGCAGCTCCACGAGAGGGGGGCTGACTGAAGCTTTCTTT.

This chain joins TRBV28 and TRBJ1-5; D is undetermined. CDR1 is MDHEN, CDR2 SYDVKM, per germline. This CDR3 contains 13 residues. The V end lost 5 bases, the J end lost 5 bases, and 10 bases lay between the germline ends. For the CDR3, the DNA is TGTGCCAGCAGTCCCCCCCGACATCAGCCCCAGCATTTT. Protein sequence: CASSPPRHQPQHF.

The rearrangement uses TRBV7-3 and TRBJ2-2, with 10 bases lining up with TRBD2. The CDR3 length is 16 residues. Trimming took 3 bases from V and 5 from J; bases not matched to a gene: 6. CDR1 is SGHTA and CDR2 is FQGTGA in the germline V gene. CDR3 nucleotide sequence: TGTGCCAGCAGCTTCACTAGCGGGAAAAGGACCGGGGAGCTGTTTTTT. Encoded protein: CASSFTSGKRTGELFF. Full variable domain (missing parts from reference TRBV7-3 and TRBJ2-2): GAGVSQTPSNKVTEKGKYVELRCDPISGHTALYWYRQSLGQGPEFLIYFQGTGAADDSGLPNDRFFAVRPEGSVSTLKIQRTERGDSAVYLCASSFTSGKRTGELFFGEGSRLTVL.

A word on this clone: One end of the junction fails to match germline, which may point to a read error. The CDR3 loop is CASSKAKGLRTGELFF. CDR3 in DNA: TGTGCCAGCAGTAAAGCGAAGGGACTGCGGACCGGGGAGCTGTTTTTT. The chain joins TRBV6-1 to TRBJ2-2; D might be TRBD2 (6 bases). Germline CDR1 MNHNS, CDR2 SASEGT. The CDR3 covers 16 residues.

This clone occurred a few times. The sample has other DNA sequences that encode this CDR3 too. The chain uses TRBV28 and TRBJ2-7; no definite D call. Trimming took 3 bases from V and 7 from J, leaving 4 bases between them. Germline V gene sequence: CDR1 MDHEN, CDR2 SYDVKM. This CDR3 spans 10 amino acids. The CDR3 loop reads CASSFGEQYF. The CDR3 DNA is TGTGCCAGCAGTTTTGGGGAGCAGTACTTC.

The chain has TRBV10-1 and TRBJ2-1, with 13 bases that match TRBD2. V shed 3 bases, J shed 1 base, and the junction held 6 bases outside the gene matches. In germline, CDR1 is WNHNN, CDR2 SYGVQD (reference sequence). The length of the CDR3 is 18 residues. The CDR3 spells CASSDGLAGDSSYNEQFF. DNA of the CDR3: TGCGCCAGCAGTGACGGACTAGCGGGAGATAGTTCCTACAATGAGCAGTTCTTC.